The source of this T cell receptor beta chain is a study of shared clonotypes between healthy human individuals. Across the study: With ages of 18 to 49, the donors were a couple of women and a few men.

Concerning this clone: Distinct nucleotide sequences in the sample also encode this CDR3.

Generated by immunoSEQ multiplex PCR, the TCRdb table keeps only in-frame clones and is missing some. The sample records millions of clones, roughly 95% being singletons. There are 12 residues in the CDR3. CDR1 and CDR2 from the germline V gene are MNHEY and SMNVEV (reference sequence). V lost 3 bases and J lost 4, with 4 bases in between. Investigators divided CD4+ cells into CD45RA+ naive and CD45RA-negative memory subsets. This sequence originates from a man aged 18 to 35 in good health. The sample comprised naive CD4+ T cells sorted from blood. Indicated subset: CD45RA+ positively selected. This chain uses TRBV27 with TRBJ1-5; no clear D gene. The CDR3 region has the DNA TGTGCCAGCAGTTTCCTAAATCAGCCCCAGCATTTT. Protein product: CASSFLNQPQHF.